The clone carrying this T cell receptor beta chain showed up just a few times. Between the trimmed V and J ends, which lost 2 bases and 7 bases, there was a span of 12 bases. CDR3 length: 12 residues. Germline CDR1 is GTSNPN and CDR2 is SVGIG (reference sequence). The data were obtained in a study of blood T cell repertoires in COVID-19. Study-wide background: Material from acute and convalescent COVID-19 was sourced from the United States, Italy and Spain. PBMCs, B-cell-depleted T cells, or T cells provided the cDNA or gDNA that made up the material.

Original data processing: Amplifying reference gene primers gave estimates of nucleated cell counts. This table comes from immunoSEQ multiplex PCR, and its TCRdb copy is limited to in-frame clones, with some not included. V and J calls and clone size are as listed in that table; D and trimming were resolved from the DNA. The sample has over 400,000 clones; 80% to 90% are singletons. The TCR comes from a human donor in a cohort sampled during active COVID-19. The V call is TRBV30, the J call TRBJ2-7; no clear D. Sequencing was carried out using peripheral blood. The CDR3 coding sequence is TGTGCCTGGAGTCGTCGGGTCCGAGAGCAGTACTTC. The encoded protein is CAWSRRVREQYF.